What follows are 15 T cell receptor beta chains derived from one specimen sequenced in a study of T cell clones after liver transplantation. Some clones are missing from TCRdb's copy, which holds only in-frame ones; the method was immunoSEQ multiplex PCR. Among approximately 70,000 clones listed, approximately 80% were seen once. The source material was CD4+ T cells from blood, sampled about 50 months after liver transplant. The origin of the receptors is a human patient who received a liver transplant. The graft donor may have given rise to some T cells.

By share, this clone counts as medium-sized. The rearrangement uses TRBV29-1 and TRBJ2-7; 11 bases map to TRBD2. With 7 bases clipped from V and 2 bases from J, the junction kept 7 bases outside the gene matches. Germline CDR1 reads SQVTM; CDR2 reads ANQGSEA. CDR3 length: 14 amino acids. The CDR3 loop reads CSAQGLAGPYEQYF. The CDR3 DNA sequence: TGCAGCGCCCAAGGACTAGCGGGCCCCTACGAGCAGTACTTC.

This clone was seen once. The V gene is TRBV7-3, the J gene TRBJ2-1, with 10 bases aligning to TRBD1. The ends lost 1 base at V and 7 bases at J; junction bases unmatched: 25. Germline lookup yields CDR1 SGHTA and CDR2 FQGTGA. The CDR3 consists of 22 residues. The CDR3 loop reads CASSLRRGDRGNSGNLGNEQFF. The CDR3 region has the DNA TGTGCCAGCAGCTTAAGACGCGGGGACAGGGGAAACAGCGGGAATCTGGGAAATGAGCAGTTCTTC.

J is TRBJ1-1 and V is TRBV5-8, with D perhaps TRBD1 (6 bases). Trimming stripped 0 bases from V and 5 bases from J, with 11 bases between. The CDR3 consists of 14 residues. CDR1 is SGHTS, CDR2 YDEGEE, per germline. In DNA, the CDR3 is TGTGCCAGCAGCTTGGGACAGGTGCGTACTGAAGCTTTCTTT. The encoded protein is CASSLGQVRTEAFF. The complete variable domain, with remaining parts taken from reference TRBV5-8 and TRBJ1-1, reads EAGVTQSPTHLIKTRGQQATLRCSPISGHTSVYWYQQALGLGLQFLLWYDEGEERNRGNFPPRFSGRQFPNYSSELNVNALELEDSALYLCASSLGQVRTEAFFGQGTRLTVV.

The CDR3 nucleotides read TGTGCCAGCACCAAGACAGGGGAGGGTGAAAAACTGTTTTTT. Encoded protein: CASTKTGEGEKLFF. The J gene is TRBJ1-4, the V gene TRBV6-1, with 8 bases fitting TRBD1. V was pared by 7 bases and J by 7 bases, with 8 bases of the junction left unmatched. Germline-derived CDR1 and CDR2 are MNHNS and SASEGT. This CDR3 is built from 14 residues.

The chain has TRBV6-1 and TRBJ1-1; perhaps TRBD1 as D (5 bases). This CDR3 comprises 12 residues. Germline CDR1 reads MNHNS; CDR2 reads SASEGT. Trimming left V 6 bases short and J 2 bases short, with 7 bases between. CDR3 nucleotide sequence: TGTGCCAGCAGGGGGGTTAACACTGAAGCTTTCTTT. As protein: CASRGVNTEAFF.

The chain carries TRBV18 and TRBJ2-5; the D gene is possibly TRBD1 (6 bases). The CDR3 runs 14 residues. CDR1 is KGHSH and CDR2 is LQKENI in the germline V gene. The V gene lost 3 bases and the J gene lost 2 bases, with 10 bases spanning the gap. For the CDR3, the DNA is TGTGCCAGCTCACCCTTGACAGGACAAGAGACCCAGTACTTC. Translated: CASSPLTGQETQYF.

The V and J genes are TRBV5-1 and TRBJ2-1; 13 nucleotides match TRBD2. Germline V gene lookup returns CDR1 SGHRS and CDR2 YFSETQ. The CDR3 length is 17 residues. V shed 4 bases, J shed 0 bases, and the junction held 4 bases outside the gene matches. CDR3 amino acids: CASSPRTSGGSYNEQFF. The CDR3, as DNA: TGCGCCAGCAGCCCCCGGACTAGCGGGGGCTCCTACAATGAGCAGTTCTTC.

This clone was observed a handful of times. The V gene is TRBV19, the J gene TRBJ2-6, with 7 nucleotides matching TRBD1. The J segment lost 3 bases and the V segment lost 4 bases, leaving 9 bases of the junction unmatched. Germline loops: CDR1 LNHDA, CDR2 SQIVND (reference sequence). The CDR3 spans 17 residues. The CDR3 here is CASSKKRTGFGANVLTF. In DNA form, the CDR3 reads TGTGCCAGTAGTAAAAAAAGGACAGGATTTGGGGCCAACGTCCTGACTTTC.

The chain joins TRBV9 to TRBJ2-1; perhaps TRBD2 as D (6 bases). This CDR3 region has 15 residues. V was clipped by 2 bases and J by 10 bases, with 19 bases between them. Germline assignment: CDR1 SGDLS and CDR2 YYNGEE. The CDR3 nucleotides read TGTGCCAGCAGCGTCTTGACGGAGGGGCCCTCCGAGCAGTTCTTC. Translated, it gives CASSVLTEGPSEQFF. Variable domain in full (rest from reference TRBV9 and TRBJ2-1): DSGVTQTPKHLITATGQRVTLRCSPRSGDLSVYWYQQSLDQGLQFLIQYYNGEERAKGNILERFSAQQFPDLHSELNLSSLELGDSALYFCASSVLTEGPSEQFFGPGTRLTVL.

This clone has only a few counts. The CDR3 sequence: CASSSDRAYGYTF. CDR3 sequence (DNA): TGTGCCAGCAGCTCCGACAGGGCCTATGGCTACACCTTC. The V gene is TRBV11-2, the J gene TRBJ1-2; 7 positions match TRBD1. The CDR3 is 13 residues long. Germline trimming cut 4 bases from V and 4 bases from J; bases unmatched to any gene: 3. From germline, CDR1 is SGHAT and CDR2 FQNNGV.

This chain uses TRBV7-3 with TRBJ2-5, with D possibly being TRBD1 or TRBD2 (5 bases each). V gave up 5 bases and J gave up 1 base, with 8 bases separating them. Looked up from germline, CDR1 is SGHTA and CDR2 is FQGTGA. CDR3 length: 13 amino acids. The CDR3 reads CASSNGAQETQYF. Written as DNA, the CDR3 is TGTGCCAGCAGCAACGGGGCCCAAGAGACCCAGTACTTC.

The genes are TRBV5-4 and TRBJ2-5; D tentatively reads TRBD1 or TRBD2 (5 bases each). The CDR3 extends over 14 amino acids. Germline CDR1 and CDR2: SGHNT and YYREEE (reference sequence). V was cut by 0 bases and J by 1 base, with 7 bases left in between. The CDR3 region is CASSLGGFQETQYF. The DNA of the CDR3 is TGTGCCAGCAGCTTGGGGGGGTTCCAAGAGACCCAGTACTTC. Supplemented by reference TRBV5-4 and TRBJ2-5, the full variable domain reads ETGVTQSPTHLIKTRGQQVTLRCSSQSGHNTVSWYQQALGQGPQFIFQYYREEENGRGNFPPRFSGLQFPNYSSELNVNALELDDSALYLCASSLGGFQETQYFGPGTRLLVL.

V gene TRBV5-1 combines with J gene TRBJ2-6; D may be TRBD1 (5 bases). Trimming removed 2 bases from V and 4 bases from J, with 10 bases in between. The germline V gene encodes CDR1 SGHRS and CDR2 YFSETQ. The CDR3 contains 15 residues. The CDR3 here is CASSFKGAGANVLTF. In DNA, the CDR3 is TGCGCCAGCAGCTTTAAAGGGGCCGGGGCCAACGTCCTGACTTTC.

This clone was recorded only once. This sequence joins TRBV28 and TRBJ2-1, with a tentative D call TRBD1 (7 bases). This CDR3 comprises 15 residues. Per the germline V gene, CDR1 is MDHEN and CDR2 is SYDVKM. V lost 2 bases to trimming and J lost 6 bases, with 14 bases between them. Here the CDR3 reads CASSLPAGQLNEQFF. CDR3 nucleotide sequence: TGTGCCAGCAGTTTACCCGCGGGACAGCTCAATGAGCAGTTCTTC.

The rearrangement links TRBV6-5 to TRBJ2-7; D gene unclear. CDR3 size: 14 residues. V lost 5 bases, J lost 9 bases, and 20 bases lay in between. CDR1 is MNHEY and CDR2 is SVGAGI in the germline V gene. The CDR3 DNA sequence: TGTGCCAGCAGTAACGTGGGGAACCCGCCGATGCAGTACTTC. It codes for CASSNVGNPPMQYF.